This T cell receptor (beta chain) was found in a study of beta chain features in type 1 diabetes. Study outcomes and limitations: Shortening of TCRB CDR3s, moderate but significant, appeared in all four CD4+ subsets of Type 1 diabetes patients.

Every single donor gave one heparinised blood draw, and these averaged roughly 100 mL. In all sorted populations, purity surpassed 95%. Every bit of the isolated RNA underwent reverse transcription, so sequencing read expressed TCRB transcripts. Some 3.6 million reads per sample were averaged for naive, central memory and regulatory samples. Generated by immunoSEQ multiplex PCR, the TCRdb table keeps only in-frame clones and is missing some. Among over 150,000 clones listed, 9% to 12% were seen once. Only a few counts were recorded for this clone. Its antigen is not identified. Per germline, CDR1 KGHSH and CDR2 LQKENI. The V segment lost 3 bases and the J segment 5 bases; nucleotides outside the gene matches: 4. CDR3 length equals 15 residues.

What was sequenced was central memory CD4+ T cells from blood. This rearrangement joins TRBV18 to TRBJ2-7; 13 bases agree with TRBD2. The receptor comes from a young man with type 1 diabetes. The CDR3 bases are TGTGCCAGCTCACCGACTAGCGGGAGGCGCGACGAGCAGTACTTC. This translates into CASSPTSGRRDEQYF.